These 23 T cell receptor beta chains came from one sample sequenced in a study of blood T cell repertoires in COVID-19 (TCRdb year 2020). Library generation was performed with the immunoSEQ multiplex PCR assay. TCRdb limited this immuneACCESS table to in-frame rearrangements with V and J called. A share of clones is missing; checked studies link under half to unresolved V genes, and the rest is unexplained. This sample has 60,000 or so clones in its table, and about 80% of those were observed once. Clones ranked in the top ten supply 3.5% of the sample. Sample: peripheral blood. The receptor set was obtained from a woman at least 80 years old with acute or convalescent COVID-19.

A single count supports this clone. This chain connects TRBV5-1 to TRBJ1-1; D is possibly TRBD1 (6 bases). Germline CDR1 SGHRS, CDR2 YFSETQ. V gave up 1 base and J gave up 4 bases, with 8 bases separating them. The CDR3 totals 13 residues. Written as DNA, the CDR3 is TGCGCCAGCAGCTTGAGCAGGGGCACTGAAGCTTTCTTT. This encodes CASSLSRGTEAFF.

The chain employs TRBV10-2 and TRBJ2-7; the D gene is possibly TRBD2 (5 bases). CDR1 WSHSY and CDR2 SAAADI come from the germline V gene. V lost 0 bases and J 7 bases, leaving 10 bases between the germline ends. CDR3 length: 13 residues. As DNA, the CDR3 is TGCGCCAGCAGTGAGTCTGGCTCGGGGGAGCAGTACTTC. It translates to CASSESGSGEQYF.

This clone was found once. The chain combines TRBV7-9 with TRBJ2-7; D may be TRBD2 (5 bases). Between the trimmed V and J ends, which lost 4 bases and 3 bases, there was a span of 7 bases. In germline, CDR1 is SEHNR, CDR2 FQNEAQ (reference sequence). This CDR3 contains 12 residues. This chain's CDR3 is CASSSGDYEQYF. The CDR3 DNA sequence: TGTGCCAGCAGCTCCGGGGACTACGAGCAGTACTTC.

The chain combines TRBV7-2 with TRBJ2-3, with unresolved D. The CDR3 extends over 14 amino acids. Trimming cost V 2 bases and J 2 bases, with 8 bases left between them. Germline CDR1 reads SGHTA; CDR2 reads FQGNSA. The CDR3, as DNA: TGTGCCAGCAGCTTACAGGCAATCACAGATACGCAGTATTTT. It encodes CASSLQAITDTQYF.

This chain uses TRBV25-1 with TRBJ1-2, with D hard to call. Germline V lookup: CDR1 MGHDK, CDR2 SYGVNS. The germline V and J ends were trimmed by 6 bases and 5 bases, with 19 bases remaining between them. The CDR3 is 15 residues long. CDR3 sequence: CASSAEGSLSYGYTF. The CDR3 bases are TGTGCCAGCAGCGCTGAGGGCAGTCTCTCATATGGCTACACCTTC.

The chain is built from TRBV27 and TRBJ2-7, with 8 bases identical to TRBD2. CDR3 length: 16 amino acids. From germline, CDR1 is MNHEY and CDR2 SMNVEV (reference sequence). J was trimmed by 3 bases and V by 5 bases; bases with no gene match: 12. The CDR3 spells CASSPRPGAGGYEQYF. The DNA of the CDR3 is TGTGCCAGCAGTCCCAGGCCTGGGGCGGGAGGCTACGAGCAGTACTTC.

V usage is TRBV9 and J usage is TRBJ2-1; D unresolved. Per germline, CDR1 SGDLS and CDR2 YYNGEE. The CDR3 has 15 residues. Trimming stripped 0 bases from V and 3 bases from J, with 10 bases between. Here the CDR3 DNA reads TGTGCCAGCAGCGTAGCTGGAGTAAGCTACAATGAGCAGTTCTTC. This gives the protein CASSVAGVSYNEQFF.

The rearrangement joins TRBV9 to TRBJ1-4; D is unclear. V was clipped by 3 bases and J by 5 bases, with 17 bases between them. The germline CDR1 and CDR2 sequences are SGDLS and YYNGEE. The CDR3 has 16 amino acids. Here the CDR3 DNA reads TGTGCCAGCAGCGGCAAAGTGGGCTCCCCAAATGAAAAACTGTTTTTT. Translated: CASSGKVGSPNEKLFF.

This CDR3 is CASSLHWEQETQYF. The CDR3 DNA sequence: TGTGCCAGCTCCCTCCATTGGGAGCAAGAGACCCAGTACTTC. This chain uses TRBV6-6 with TRBJ2-5; maybe TRBD2 (5 bases). The CDR3 runs to 14 residues. Per germline, CDR1 MNHNY and CDR2 SVGAGI (reference sequence). V was cut by 8 bases and J by 2 bases, with 15 bases left in between.

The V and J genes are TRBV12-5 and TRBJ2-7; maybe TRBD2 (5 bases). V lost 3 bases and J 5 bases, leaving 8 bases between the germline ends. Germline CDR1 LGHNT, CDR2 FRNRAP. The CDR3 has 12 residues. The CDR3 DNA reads TGTGCTAGTGGTTTATCCGGGAACGAGCAGTACTTC. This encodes CASGLSGNEQYF.

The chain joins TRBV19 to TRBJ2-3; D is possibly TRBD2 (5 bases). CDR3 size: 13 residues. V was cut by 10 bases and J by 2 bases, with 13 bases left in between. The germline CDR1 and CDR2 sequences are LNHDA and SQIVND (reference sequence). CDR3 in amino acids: CATRQRPTDTQYF. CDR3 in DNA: TGTGCCACCCGGCAGCGGCCCACAGATACGCAGTATTTT. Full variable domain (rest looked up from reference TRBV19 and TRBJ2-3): DGGITQSPKYLFRKEGQNVTLSCEQNLNHDAMYWYRQDPGQGLRLIYYSQIVNDFQKGDIAEGYSVSREKKESFPLTVTSAQKNPTAFYLCATRQRPTDTQYFGPGTRLTVL.

In DNA form, the CDR3 reads TGCGCCAGCAGCTTGTATCGACTAGCCCCAGATACGCAGTATTTT. Protein product: CASSLYRLAPDTQYF. The V gene is TRBV5-1, the J gene TRBJ2-3; 7 bases are shared with TRBD2. CDR1 SGHRS and CDR2 YFSETQ come from the germline V gene. The V segment lost 1 base and the J segment 4 bases; nucleotides outside the gene matches: 6. CDR3 length equals 15 residues.

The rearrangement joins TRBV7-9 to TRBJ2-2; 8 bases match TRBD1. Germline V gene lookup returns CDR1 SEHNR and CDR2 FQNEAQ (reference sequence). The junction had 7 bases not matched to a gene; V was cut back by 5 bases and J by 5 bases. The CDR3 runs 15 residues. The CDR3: CASSERQGITGELFF. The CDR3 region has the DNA TGTGCCAGCAGCGAGCGACAGGGGATAACCGGGGAGCTGTTTTTT.

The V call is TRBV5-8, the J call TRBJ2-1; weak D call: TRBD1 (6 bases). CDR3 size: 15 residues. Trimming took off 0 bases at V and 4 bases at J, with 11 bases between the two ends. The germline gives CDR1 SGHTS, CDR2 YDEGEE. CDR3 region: CASSLGTAKYNEQFF. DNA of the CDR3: TGTGCCAGCAGCTTGGGGACAGCAAAATACAATGAGCAGTTCTTC. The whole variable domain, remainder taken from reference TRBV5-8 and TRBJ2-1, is EAGVTQSPTHLIKTRGQQATLRCSPISGHTSVYWYQQALGLGLQFLLWYDEGEERNRGNFPPRFSGRQFPNYSSELNVNALELEDSALYLCASSLGTAKYNEQFFGPGTRLTVL.

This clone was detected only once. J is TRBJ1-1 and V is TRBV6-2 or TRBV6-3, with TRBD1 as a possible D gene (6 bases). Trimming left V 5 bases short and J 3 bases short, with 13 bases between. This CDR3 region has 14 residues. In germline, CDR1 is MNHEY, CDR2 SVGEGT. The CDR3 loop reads CASSPTRTDTEAFF. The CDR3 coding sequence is TGTGCCAGCAGTCCGACCCGGACAGACACTGAAGCTTTCTTT.

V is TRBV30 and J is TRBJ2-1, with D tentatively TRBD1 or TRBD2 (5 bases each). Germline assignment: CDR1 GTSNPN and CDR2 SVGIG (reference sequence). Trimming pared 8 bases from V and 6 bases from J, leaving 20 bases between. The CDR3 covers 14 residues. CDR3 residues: CAGTTYFIGNEQFF. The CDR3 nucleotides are TGTGCCGGGACGACTTATTTTATAGGCAATGAGCAGTTCTTC.

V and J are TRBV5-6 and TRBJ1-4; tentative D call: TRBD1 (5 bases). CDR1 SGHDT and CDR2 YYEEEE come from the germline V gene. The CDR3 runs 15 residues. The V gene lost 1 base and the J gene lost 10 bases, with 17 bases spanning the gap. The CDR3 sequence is CASSLSAKPRGKLFF. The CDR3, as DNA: TGTGCCAGCAGCTTGTCAGCCAAACCTAGGGGAAAACTGTTTTTT. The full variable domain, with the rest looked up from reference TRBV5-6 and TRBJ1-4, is DAGVTQSPTHLIKTRGQQVTLRCSPKSGHDTVSWYQQALGQGPQFIFQYYEEEERQRGNFPDRFSGHQFPNYSSELNVNALLLGDSALYLCASSLSAKPRGKLFFGSGTQLSVL.

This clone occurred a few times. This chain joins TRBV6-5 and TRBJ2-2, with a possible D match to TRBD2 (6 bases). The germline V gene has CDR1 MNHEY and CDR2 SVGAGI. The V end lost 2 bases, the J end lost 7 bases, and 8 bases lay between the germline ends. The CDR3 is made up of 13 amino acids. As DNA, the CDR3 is TGTGCCAGCAGTTACGCGGGGATCGGGGAGCTGTTTTTT. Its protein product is CASSYAGIGELFF.

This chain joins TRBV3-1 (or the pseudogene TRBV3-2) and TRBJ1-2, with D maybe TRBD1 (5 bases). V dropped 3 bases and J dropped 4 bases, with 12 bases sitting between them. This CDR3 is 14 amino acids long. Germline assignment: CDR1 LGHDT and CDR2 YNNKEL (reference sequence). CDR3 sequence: CASSHATGSYGYTF. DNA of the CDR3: TGTGCCAGCAGCCATGCTACAGGATCCTATGGCTACACCTTC.

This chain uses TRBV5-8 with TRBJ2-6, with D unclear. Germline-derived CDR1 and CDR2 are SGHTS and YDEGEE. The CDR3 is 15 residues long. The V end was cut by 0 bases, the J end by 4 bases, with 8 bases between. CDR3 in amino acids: CASSLEQAGANVLTF. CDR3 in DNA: TGTGCCAGCAGCTTGGAGCAGGCGGGGGCCAACGTCCTGACTTTC.

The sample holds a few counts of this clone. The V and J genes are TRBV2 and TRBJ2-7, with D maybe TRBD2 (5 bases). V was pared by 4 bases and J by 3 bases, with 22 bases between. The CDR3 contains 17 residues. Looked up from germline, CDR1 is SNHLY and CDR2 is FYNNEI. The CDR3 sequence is CASSVQTTYTSDYEQYF. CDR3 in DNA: TGTGCCAGCAGTGTCCAGACTACATACACCAGCGACTACGAGCAGTACTTC. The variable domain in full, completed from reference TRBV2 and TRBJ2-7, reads EPEVTQTPSHQVTQMGQEVILRCVPISNHLYFYWYRQILGQKVEFLVSFYNNEISEKSEIFDDQFSVERPDGSNFTLKIRSTKLEDSAMYFCASSVQTTYTSDYEQYFGPGTRLTVT.

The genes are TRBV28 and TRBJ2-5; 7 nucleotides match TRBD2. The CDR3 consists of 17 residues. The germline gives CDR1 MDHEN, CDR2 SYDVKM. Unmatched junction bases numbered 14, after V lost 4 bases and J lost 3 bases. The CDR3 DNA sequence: TGTGCCAGCAGTTCGCCGGGGGGTAGCGAATACAAAGAGACCCAGTACTTC. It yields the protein CASSSPGGSEYKETQYF.

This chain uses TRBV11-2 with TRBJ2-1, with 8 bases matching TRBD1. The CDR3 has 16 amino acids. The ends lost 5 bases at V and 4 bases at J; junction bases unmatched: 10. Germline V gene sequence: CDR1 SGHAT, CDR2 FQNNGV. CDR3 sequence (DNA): TGTGCCAGCAGCAGCAGACAGGGGCGGGGATACAATGAGCAGTTCTTC. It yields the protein CASSSRQGRGYNEQFF. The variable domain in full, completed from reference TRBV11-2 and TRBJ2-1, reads EAGVAQSPRYKIIEKRQSVAFWCNPISGHATLYWYQQILGQGPKLLIQFQNNGVVDDSQLPKDRFSAERLKGVDSTLKIQPAKLEDSAVYLCASSSRQGRGYNEQFFGPGTRLTVL.